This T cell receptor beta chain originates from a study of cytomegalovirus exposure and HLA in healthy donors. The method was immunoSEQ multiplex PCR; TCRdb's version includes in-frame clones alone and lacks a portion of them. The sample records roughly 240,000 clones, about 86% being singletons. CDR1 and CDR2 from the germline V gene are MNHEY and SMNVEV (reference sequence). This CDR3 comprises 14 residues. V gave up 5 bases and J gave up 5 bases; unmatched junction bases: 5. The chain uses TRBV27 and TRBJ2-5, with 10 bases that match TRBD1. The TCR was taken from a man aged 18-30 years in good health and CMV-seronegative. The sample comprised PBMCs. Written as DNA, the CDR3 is TGTGCCAGCAGTACCGGGACAGGGGTTGAGACCCAGTACTTC. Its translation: CASSTGTGVETQYF.